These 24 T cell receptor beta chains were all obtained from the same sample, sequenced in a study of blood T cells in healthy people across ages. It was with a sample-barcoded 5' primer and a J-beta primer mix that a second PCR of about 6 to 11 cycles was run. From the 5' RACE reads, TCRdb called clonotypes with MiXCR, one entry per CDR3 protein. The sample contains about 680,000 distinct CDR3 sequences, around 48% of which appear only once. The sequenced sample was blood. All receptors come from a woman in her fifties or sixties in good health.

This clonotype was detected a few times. DNA for the CDR3: TGTGCCAGCAGTCGTAACAGGGAGGGTGAAAAACTGTTTTTT. This translates into CASSRNREGEKLFF. The chain recombines TRBV12-3 or TRBV12-4 with TRBJ1-4; D perhaps matches TRBD1 (6 bases). The germline V and J ends were trimmed by 5 bases and 7 bases, with 14 bases remaining between them. This CDR3 spans 14 amino acids.

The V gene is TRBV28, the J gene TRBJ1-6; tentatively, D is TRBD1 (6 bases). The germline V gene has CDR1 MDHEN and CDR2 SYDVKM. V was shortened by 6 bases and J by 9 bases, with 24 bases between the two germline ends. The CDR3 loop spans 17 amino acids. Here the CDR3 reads CASSRGSAGVVSSPLHF. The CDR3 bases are TGTGCCAGCAGCCGCGGGTCGGCAGGGGTCGTTAGTTCACCCCTCCACTTT.

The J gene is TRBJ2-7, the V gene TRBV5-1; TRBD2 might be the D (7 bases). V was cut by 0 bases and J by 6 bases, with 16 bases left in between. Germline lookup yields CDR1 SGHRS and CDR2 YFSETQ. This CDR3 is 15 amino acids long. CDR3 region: CASSLGGRELFEQYF. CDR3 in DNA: TGCGCCAGCAGCTTGGGGGGGCGGGAGCTCTTCGAGCAGTACTTC.

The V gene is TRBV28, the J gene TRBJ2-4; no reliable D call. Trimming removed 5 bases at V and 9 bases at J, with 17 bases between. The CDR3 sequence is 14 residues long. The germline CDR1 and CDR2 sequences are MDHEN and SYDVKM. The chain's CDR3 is CASSSRVGRGIQYF. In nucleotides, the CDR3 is TGTGCCAGCAGTAGTCGCGTTGGTCGCGGCATTCAGTACTTC.

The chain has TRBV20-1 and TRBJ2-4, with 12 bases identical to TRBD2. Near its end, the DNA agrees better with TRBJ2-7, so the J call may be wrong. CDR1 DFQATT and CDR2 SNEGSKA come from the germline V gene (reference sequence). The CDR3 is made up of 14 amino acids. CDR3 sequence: CSARPSGRGYEQYF. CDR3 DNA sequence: TGCAGTGCTCGTCCTAGCGGGAGGGGTTACGAGCAGTACTTC.

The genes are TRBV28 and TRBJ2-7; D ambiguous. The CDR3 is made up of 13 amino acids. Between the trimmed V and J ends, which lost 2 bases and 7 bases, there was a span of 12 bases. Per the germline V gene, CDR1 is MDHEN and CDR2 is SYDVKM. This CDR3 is CASSLGPPFEQYF. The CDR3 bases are TGTGCCAGCAGTTTAGGACCTCCTTTTGAGCAGTACTTC.

This CDR3 is CSARFSGSAYNEQFF. The CDR3 nucleotides are TGCAGTGCTCGATTTAGCGGGAGCGCCTACAATGAGCAGTTCTTC. The chain uses TRBV20-1 and TRBJ2-1; 9 bases are shared with TRBD2. Germline loops: CDR1 DFQATT, CDR2 SNEGSKA (reference sequence). The CDR3 sequence is 15 residues long. The V and J ends lost 5 bases and 2 bases, in that order; junction bases with no gene match: 7.

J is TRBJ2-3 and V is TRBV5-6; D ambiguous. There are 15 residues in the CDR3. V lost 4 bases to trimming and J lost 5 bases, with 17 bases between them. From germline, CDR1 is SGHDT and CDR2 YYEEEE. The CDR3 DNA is TGTGCCAGCAGCCCAGAACCGCATTCCGGAGATACGCAGTATTTT. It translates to CASSPEPHSGDTQYF.

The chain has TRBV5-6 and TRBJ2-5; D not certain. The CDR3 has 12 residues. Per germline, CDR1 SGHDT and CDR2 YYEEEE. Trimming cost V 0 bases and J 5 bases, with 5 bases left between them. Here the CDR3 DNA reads TGTGCCAGCAGCTTGGTTGTGGAGACCCAGTACTTC. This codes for CASSLVVETQYF.

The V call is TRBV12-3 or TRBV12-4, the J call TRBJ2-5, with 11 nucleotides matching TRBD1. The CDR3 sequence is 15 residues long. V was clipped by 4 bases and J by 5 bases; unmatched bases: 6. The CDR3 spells CASSYGTGGVETQYF. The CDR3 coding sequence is TGTGCCAGCAGTTACGGGACAGGGGGTGTTGAGACCCAGTACTTC.

CDR3 coding DNA: TGTGCCAGCAGCGCAGACGAGGGGGCGGTTTCCTACAATGAGCAGTTCTTC. Protein product: CASSADEGAVSYNEQFF. The rearrangement uses TRBV4-2 and TRBJ2-1; TRBD1 matches at 7 bases. Germline loops: CDR1 LGHNA, CDR2 YNFKEQ. This CDR3 region has 17 residues. V lost 5 bases to trimming and J lost 1 base; unmatched junction nucleotides: 11.

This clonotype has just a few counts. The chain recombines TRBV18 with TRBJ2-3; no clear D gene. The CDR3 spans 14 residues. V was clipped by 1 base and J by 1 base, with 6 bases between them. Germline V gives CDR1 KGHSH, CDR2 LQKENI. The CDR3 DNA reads TGTGCCAGCTCACCACTTTCCGGCACAGATACGCAGTATTTT. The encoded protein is CASSPLSGTDTQYF.

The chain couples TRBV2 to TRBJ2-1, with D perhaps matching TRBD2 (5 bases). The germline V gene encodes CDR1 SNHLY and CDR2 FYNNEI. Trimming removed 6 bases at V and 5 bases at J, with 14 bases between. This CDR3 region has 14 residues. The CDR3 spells CASSPRPGDNEQFF. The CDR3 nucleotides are TGTGCCAGCAGCCCCCGGCCCGGGGACAATGAGCAGTTCTTC.

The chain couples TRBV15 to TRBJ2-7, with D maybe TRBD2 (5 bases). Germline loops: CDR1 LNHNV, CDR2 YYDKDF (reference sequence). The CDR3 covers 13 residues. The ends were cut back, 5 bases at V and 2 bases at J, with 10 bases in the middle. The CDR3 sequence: CATSRERTYEQYF. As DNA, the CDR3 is TGTGCCACCAGCCGCGAGCGGACCTACGAGCAGTACTTC.

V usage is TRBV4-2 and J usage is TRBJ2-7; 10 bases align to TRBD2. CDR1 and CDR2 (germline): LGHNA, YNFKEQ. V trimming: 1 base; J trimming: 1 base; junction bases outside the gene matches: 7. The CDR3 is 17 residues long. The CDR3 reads CASSQAPSGSVSYEQYF. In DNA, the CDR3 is TGTGCCAGCAGCCAAGCCCCTAGCGGGAGTGTATCCTACGAGCAGTACTTC.

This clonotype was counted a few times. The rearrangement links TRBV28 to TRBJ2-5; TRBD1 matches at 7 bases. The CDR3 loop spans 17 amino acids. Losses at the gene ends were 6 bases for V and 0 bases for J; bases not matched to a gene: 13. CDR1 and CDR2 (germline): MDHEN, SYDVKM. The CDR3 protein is CASSRAKTGVYQETQYF. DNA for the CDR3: TGTGCCAGCAGCCGCGCGAAAACAGGGGTATACCAAGAGACCCAGTACTTC. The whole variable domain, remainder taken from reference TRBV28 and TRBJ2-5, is DVKVTQSSRYLVKRTGEKVFLECVQDMDHENMFWYRQDPGLGLRLIYFSYDVKMKEKGDIPEGYSVSREKKERFSLILESASTNQTSMYLCASSRAKTGVYQETQYFGPGTRLLVL.

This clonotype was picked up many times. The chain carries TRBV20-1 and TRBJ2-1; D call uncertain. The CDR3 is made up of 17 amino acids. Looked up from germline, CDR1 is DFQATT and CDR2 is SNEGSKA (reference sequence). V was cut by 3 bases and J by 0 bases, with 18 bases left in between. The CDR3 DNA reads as TGCAGTGCTAGTCCACTCCTGAAGTTCTCCTCCTACAATGAGCAGTTCTTC. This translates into CSASPLLKFSSYNEQFF.

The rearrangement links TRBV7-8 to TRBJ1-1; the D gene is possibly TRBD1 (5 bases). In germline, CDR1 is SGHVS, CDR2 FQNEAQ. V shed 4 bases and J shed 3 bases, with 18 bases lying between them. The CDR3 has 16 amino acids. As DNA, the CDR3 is TGTGCCAGCAGCTGGGGCATCGGATTAGTAGACACTGAAGCTTTCTTT. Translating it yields CASSWGIGLVDTEAFF.

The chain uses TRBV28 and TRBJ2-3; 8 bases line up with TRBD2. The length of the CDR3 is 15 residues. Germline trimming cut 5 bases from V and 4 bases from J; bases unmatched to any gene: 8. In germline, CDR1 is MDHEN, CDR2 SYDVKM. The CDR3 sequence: CASSLPGGTADTQYF. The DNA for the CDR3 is TGTGCCAGCAGTCTACCGGGAGGGACCGCAGATACGCAGTATTTT. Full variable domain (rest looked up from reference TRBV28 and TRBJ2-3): DVKVTQSSRYLVKRTGEKVFLECVQDMDHENMFWYRQDPGLGLRLIYFSYDVKMKEKGDIPEGYSVSREKKERFSLILESASTNQTSMYLCASSLPGGTADTQYFGPGTRLTVL.

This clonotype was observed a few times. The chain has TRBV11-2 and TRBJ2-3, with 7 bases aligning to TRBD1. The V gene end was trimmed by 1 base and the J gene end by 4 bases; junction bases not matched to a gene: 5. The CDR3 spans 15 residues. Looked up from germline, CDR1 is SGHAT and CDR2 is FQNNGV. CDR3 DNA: TGTGCCAGCAGCTTAGGCCAGGGGGTCGCAGATACGCAGTATTTT. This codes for CASSLGQGVADTQYF.

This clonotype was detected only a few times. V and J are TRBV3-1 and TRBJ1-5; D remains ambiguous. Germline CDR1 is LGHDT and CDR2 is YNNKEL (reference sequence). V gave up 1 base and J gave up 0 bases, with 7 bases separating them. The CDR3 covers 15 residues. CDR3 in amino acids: CASSQGTNSNQPQHF. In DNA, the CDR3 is TGTGCCAGCAGCCAAGGAACAAATAGCAATCAGCCCCAGCATTTT.

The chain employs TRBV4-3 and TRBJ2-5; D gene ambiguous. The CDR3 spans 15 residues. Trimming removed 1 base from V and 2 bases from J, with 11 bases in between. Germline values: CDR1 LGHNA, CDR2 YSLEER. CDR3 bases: TGCGCCAGCAGCCAAGTGGGTGGCTGGCAAGAGACCCAGTACTTC. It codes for CASSQVGGWQETQYF.

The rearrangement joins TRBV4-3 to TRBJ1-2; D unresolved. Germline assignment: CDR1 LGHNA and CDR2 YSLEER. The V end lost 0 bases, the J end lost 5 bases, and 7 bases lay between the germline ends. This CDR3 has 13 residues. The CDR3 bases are TGCGCCAGCAGCCAAGATCCCCGGTATGGCTACACCTTC. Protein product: CASSQDPRYGYTF.

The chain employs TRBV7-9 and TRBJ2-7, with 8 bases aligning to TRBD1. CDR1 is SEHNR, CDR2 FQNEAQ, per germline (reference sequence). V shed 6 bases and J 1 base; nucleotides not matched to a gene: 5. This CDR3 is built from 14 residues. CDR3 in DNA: TGTGCCAGCAGTCCAGGGGGCCCGTCCTACGAGCAGTACTTC. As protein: CASSPGGPSYEQYF.